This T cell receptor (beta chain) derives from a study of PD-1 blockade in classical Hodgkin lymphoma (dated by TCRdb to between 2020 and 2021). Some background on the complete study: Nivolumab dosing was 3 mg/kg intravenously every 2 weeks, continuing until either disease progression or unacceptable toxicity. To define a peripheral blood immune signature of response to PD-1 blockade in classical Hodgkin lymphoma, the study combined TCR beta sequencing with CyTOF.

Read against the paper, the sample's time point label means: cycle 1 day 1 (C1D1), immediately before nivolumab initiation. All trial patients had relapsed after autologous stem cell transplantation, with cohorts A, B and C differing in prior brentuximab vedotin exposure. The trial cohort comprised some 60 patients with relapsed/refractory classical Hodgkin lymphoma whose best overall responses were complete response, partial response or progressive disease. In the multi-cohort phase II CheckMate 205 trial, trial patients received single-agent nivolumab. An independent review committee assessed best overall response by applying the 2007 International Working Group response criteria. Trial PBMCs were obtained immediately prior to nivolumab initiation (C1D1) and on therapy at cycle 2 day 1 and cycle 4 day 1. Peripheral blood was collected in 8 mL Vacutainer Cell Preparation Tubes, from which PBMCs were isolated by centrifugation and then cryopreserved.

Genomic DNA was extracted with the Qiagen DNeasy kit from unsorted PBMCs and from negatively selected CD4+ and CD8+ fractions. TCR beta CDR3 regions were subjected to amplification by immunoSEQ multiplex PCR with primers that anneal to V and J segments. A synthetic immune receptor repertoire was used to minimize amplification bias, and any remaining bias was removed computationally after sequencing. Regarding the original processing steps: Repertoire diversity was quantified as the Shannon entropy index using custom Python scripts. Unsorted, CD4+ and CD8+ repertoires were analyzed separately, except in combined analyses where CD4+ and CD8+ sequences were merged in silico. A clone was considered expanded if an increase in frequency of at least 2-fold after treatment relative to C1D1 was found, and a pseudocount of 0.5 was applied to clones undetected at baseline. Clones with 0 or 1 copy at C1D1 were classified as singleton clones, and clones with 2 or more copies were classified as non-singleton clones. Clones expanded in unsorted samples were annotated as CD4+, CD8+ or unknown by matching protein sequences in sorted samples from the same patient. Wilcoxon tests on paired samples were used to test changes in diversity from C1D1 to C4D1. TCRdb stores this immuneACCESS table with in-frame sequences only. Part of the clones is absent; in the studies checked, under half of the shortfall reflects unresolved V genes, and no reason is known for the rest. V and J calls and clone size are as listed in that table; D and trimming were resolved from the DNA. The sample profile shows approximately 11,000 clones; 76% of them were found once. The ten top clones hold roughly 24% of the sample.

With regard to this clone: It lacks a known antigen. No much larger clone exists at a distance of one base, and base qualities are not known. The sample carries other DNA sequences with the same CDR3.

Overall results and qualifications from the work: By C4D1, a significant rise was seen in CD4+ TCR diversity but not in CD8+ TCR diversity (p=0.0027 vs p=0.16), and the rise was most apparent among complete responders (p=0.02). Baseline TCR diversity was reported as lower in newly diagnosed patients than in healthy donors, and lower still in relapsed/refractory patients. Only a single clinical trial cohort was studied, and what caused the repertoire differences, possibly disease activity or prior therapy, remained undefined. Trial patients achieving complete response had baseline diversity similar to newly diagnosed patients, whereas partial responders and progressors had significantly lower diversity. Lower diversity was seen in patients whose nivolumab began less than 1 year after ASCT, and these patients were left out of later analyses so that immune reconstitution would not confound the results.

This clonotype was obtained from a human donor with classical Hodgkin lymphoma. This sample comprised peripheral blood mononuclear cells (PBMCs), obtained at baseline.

For the CDR3, the sequence is CASSRGTGDGYGYTF. The DNA sequence follows: TGTGCCAGCAGCCGTGGGACGGGGGACGGCTATGGCTACACCTTC. The receptor chain draws on TRBV13 and TRBJ1-2; TRBD1 could be the D gene, as 5 bases match. Sequences PRHDT (CDR1) and FYEKMQ (CDR2) are obtained from the germline V gene (reference sequence). V was cut back by 5 bases and J by 4 bases, leaving a gap of 17 bases between them. The CDR3 goes from the cysteine to the phenylalanine over 15 residues. Only the CDR3 region is kept as DNA, spanning 45 bases read in frame from base 1. When the CDR3 is completed using the reference TRBV13 and TRBJ1-2 genes on either side, the full variable domain is AAGVIQSPRHLIKEKRETATLKCYPIPRHDTVYWYQQGPGQDPQFLISFYEKMQSDKGSIPDRFSAQQFSDYHSELNMSSLELGDSALYFCASSRGTGDGYGYTFGSGTRLTVV.